Presented here are 30 T cell receptor beta chains from one specimen sequenced in a study of regulatory T cells in long-lasting Graves disease. CDR3-region Arm-PCR and iRepertoire HTBI primers produced the TCR beta libraries. Via MiXCR, TCRdb re-called the multiplex PCR reads, giving one row per CDR3 protein. The sample has about 660,000 distinct CDR3 sequences, roughly 30% seen once. Time point here: persistent/refractory GD, antithyroid drugs over 5 years with positive TRAb. Making the TCR library involved RNA that had been extracted from PBMCs. The sample in question was peripheral blood mononuclear cells (PBMCs), obtained when the disease was refractory, from a patient treated with antithyroid drugs. All receptors derive from a female donor with Graves disease.

In its sample, this clonotype was seen many times. V is TRBV7-9 and J is TRBJ1-1, with D maybe TRBD1 (6 bases). The CDR3 has 14 amino acids. Trimming left V 7 bases short and J 0 bases short, with 12 bases between. Germline values: CDR1 SEHNR, CDR2 FQNEAQ (reference sequence). CDR3 DNA sequence: TGTGCCAGCATCCGGGACAACATGAACACTGAAGCTTTCTTT. As protein: CASIRDNMNTEAFF.

This clonotype appeared a few times. V is TRBV6-5 and J is TRBJ2-7; 8 bases agree with TRBD2. V lost 4 bases, J lost 1 base, and 9 bases stayed unmatched. The CDR3 runs 16 residues. Per germline, CDR1 MNHEY and CDR2 SVGAGI. The CDR3 loop reads CASSSPGGAGSYEQYF. CDR3 nucleotide sequence: TGTGCCAGCAGTTCCCCCGGGGGGGCGGGTTCCTACGAGCAGTACTTC.

This chain joins TRBV29-1 and TRBJ2-5, with D possibly being TRBD2 (7 bases). The germline gives CDR1 SQVTM, CDR2 ANQGSEA. V was trimmed by 7 bases and J by 2 bases, leaving 11 bases between them. The CDR3 is 12 residues long. The CDR3 DNA is TGCAGCGGGACAGCGGGGCAAGAGACCCAGTACTTC. This gives the protein CSGTAGQETQYF.

Only a few counts were recorded for this clonotype. CDR3 loop: CASSYSGLAGGETQYF. CDR3 nucleotide sequence: TGTGCCAGCAGTTACTCGGGACTAGCGGGAGGAGAGACCCAGTACTTC. The rearrangement joins TRBV6-2 or TRBV6-3 to TRBJ2-5, with 15 bases lining up with TRBD2. V lost 0 bases and J lost 4; bases outside the gene matches: 0. In germline, CDR1 is MNHEY, CDR2 SVGEGT. This CDR3 has 16 amino acids.

The V and J genes are TRBV6-6 and TRBJ1-4; D gene unclear. V was shortened by 0 bases and J by 7 bases, with 12 bases between the two germline ends. The CDR3 extends over 15 amino acids. Per the germline V gene, CDR1 is MNHNY and CDR2 is SVGAGI (reference sequence). The CDR3 DNA reads as TGTGCCAGCAGTTACTCGCCGGAAGGTAGTGAAAAACTGTTTTTT. It yields the protein CASSYSPEGSEKLFF.

The table lists this clonotype with many counts. This chain uses TRBV30 with TRBJ1-2; weak D call: TRBD1 (5 bases). The CDR3 has 12 residues. The V end lost 3 bases, the J end lost 8 bases, and 13 bases lay between the germline ends. Germline V lookup: CDR1 GTSNPN, CDR2 SVGIG (reference sequence). CDR3 protein: CAWRLGAGGYTF. The CDR3 bases are TGTGCCTGGAGGCTCGGGGCCGGAGGCTACACCTTC.

This clonotype has ten or more counts. J is TRBJ2-5 and V is TRBV27; a weak D match, TRBD1 (7 bases). CDR1 and CDR2 from the germline V gene are MNHEY and SMNVEV (reference sequence). V was pared by 3 bases and J by 3 bases, with 17 bases between. The CDR3 has 16 residues. The CDR3 is CASSFQGGLGKETQYF. CDR3 nucleotides: TGTGCCAGCAGTTTTCAGGGGGGCCTCGGAAAAGAGACCCAGTACTTC.

V and J are TRBV6-2 or TRBV6-3 and TRBJ2-7; TRBD2 matches 8 bases. V gave up 11 bases and J gave up 1 base; unmatched junction bases: 1. There are 11 residues in the CDR3. Germline loops: CDR1 MNHEY, CDR2 SVGEGT. The CDR3 protein is CACGGSYEQYF. The CDR3 bases are TGTGCCTGCGGGGGGTCCTACGAGCAGTACTTC.

The table lists this clonotype with a few counts. This chain connects TRBV20-1 to TRBJ1-4; a possible D gene is TRBD1 (5 bases). V shed 0 bases and J shed 3 bases, with 11 bases lying between them. Germline V lookup: CDR1 DFQATT, CDR2 SNEGSKA (reference sequence). The CDR3 is 15 residues long. The CDR3 DNA is TGCAGTGCTAGAGATCCCAGGGCATCTAATGAAAAACTGTTTTTT. Translating it yields CSARDPRASNEKLFF.

This clonotype has more than one count but fewer than ten. The V call is TRBV2, the J call TRBJ2-7, with D unclear. V dropped 7 bases and J dropped 1 base, with 8 bases sitting between them. This CDR3 spans 12 amino acids. Germline V gene lookup returns CDR1 SNHLY and CDR2 FYNNEI. Here the CDR3 DNA reads TGTGCCAGCACGGGCCAGTCCTACGAGCAGTACTTC. Its protein product is CASTGQSYEQYF.

The V gene is TRBV5-5, the J gene TRBJ1-5; 10 bases are a match to TRBD1. V trimming: 3 bases; J trimming: 4 bases; junction bases outside the gene matches: 4. Per the germline V gene, CDR1 is SGHKS and CDR2 is YYEKEE (reference sequence). There are 15 residues in the CDR3. CDR3 residues: CASSWTGGGNQPQHF. In DNA, the CDR3 is TGTGCCAGCAGCTGGACAGGGGGTGGGAATCAGCCCCAGCATTTT.

The chain links TRBV20-1 to TRBJ1-1; 8 bases are a match to TRBD1. V lost 5 bases to trimming and J lost 5 bases; unmatched junction nucleotides: 7. CDR1 and CDR2 (germline): DFQATT, SNEGSKA (reference sequence). This CDR3 has 13 residues. CDR3 amino acids: CSAGRQGWTEAFF. DNA for the CDR3: TGCAGTGCTGGCAGACAGGGGTGGACTGAAGCTTTCTTT.

This clonotype has a handful of counts. The genes are TRBV3-1 and TRBJ2-7, with D possibly TRBD2 on 5 matching bases. Between the trimmed V and J ends, which lost 2 bases and 1 base, there was a span of 9 bases. Per germline, CDR1 LGHDT and CDR2 YNNKEL (reference sequence). The CDR3 consists of 14 residues. CDR3 residues: CASSQSGTSYEQYF. CDR3 coding DNA: TGTGCCAGCAGCCAAAGCGGAACATCCTACGAGCAGTACTTC.

The rearrangement joins TRBV5-1 to TRBJ1-2, with D possibly being TRBD1 (5 bases). The length of the CDR3 is 15 residues. V lost 3 bases to trimming and J lost 4 bases, with 16 bases between them. Germline assignment: CDR1 SGHRS and CDR2 YFSETQ. For the CDR3, the DNA is TGCGCCAGCAGCTCCGCGCCGGGACGGACCTATGGCTACACCTTC. Its translation is CASSSAPGRTYGYTF.

This clonotype showed up just a few times. V usage is TRBV20-1 and J usage is TRBJ2-5; D gene ambiguous. The CDR3 has 13 amino acids. Germline assignment: CDR1 DFQATT and CDR2 SNEGSKA (reference sequence). Trimming removed 0 bases at V and 3 bases at J, with 8 bases between. The DNA for the CDR3 is TGCAGTGCTAGAGATGTAGCAGAAGAGACCCAGTACTTC. Its translation is CSARDVAEETQYF.

In its sample, this clonotype was seen a few times. J is TRBJ2-7 and V is TRBV28; 7 nucleotides line up with TRBD2. Germline CDR1 and CDR2: MDHEN and SYDVKM. Trimming took 7 bases from V and 6 from J; bases not matched to a gene: 6. The CDR3 consists of 12 residues. The CDR3, as DNA: TGTGCCAGCACCCTGACTAGCTTCGAGCAGTACTTC. This codes for CASTLTSFEQYF.

This clonotype showed up just a few times. The chain combines TRBV6-1 with TRBJ2-2; TRBD1 matches 8 bases. This CDR3 spans 13 amino acids. Unmatched junction bases numbered 0, after V lost 8 bases and J lost 1 base. Germline CDR1 MNHNS, CDR2 SASEGT. The CDR3, as DNA: TGTGCCAGCGGGACAGGGAACACCGGGGAGCTGTTTTTT. Translation: CASGTGNTGELFF.

The chain has TRBV4-1 and TRBJ2-2; D gene uncertain. Trimming shortened V by 0 bases and J by 3 bases, and 11 bases separated the two germline ends. There are 16 residues in the CDR3. In germline, CDR1 is MGHRA, CDR2 YSYEKL. The CDR3 reads CASSQDRFGDTGELFF. CDR3 coding DNA: TGCGCCAGCAGCCAAGACAGGTTTGGGGACACCGGGGAGCTGTTTTTT.

A remark on this clonotype: A much bigger clone sits one base away, suggesting this may be a read error. CDR3 sequence reads: CASSPRQGPYGYAF. For the CDR3, the DNA is TGTGCCAGCAGCCCCCGACAGGGACCCTATGGCTACGCCTTC. V usage is TRBV7-2 and J usage is TRBJ1-2, with TRBD1 matching 7 bases. Germline-derived CDR1 and CDR2 are SGHTA and FQGNSA. This CDR3 contains 14 residues.

This chain uses TRBV4-1 with TRBJ2-5, with a tentative D call TRBD2 (6 bases). Germline lookup yields CDR1 MGHRA and CDR2 YSYEKL. V dropped 1 base and J dropped 1 base, with 10 bases sitting between them. This CDR3 comprises 15 residues. CDR3 residues: CASSQVLAAQETQYF. In DNA, the CDR3 is TGCGCCAGCAGCCAAGTACTAGCAGCCCAAGAGACCCAGTACTTC.

This chain uses TRBV24-1 with TRBJ1-5; D gene unclear. V lost 4 bases and J lost 5, with 8 bases in between. The germline V gene has CDR1 KGHDR and CDR2 SFDVKD. The CDR3 runs to 13 residues. This CDR3 reads CATSEGLHQPQHF. As DNA, the CDR3 is TGTGCCACCAGTGAAGGGCTACATCAGCCCCAGCATTTT.

This clonotype was counted at least ten times. This chain joins TRBV11-2 and TRBJ1-1; 8 positions match TRBD1. This CDR3 spans 16 amino acids. CDR1 is SGHAT and CDR2 is FQNNGV in the germline V gene. V lost 1 base, J lost 1 base, and 5 bases stayed unmatched. CDR3 sequence reads: CASSLGTGGANTEAFF. CDR3 sequence (DNA): TGTGCCAGCAGCTTAGGAACAGGGGGTGCGAACACTGAAGCTTTCTTT.

The chain combines TRBV7-3 with TRBJ2-2; D unresolved. The CDR3 extends over 14 amino acids. Per germline, CDR1 SGHTA and CDR2 FQGTGA. V shed 0 bases and J shed 6 bases, with 8 bases lying between them. CDR3 region: CASSLTRVSGELFF. The CDR3 DNA is TGTGCCAGCAGCTTAACGCGAGTTTCCGGGGAGCTGTTTTTT.

The table lists this clonotype with a few counts. The chain employs TRBV2 and TRBJ2-7; weak D call: TRBD2 (6 bases). Germline loops: CDR1 SNHLY, CDR2 FYNNEI. This CDR3 region has 13 residues. Trimming removed 6 bases from V and 3 bases from J, with 12 bases in between. Written as DNA, the CDR3 is TGTGCCAGCAGGGCGGGGCCCCTCTACGAGCAGTACTTC. Its protein product is CASRAGPLYEQYF.

DNA for the CDR3: TGCAGCGCCGGGGGCCATCCCAACACTGAAGCTTTCTTT. Amino acid sequence: CSAGGHPNTEAFF. The chain is built from TRBV29-1 and TRBJ1-1; perhaps TRBD1 as D (6 bases). The CDR3 extends over 13 amino acids. The V end lost 7 bases, the J end lost 2 bases, and 14 bases lay between the germline ends. Germline loops: CDR1 SQVTM, CDR2 ANQGSEA.

This clonotype was picked up a small number of times. The chain uses TRBV29-1 and TRBJ1-2; D remains unclear. Germline CDR1 SQVTM, CDR2 ANQGSEA. V lost 3 bases to trimming and J lost 1 base, with 18 bases between them. The CDR3 consists of 16 residues. The CDR3 spells CSVEDFVGPFNYGYTF. The CDR3 coding sequence is TGCAGCGTTGAGGATTTCGTTGGTCCCTTTAACTATGGCTACACCTTC.

This clonotype was seen many times. V is TRBV2 and J is TRBJ2-5, with 11 bases lining up with TRBD1. The CDR3 loop spans 17 amino acids. V shed 6 bases and J 2 bases; nucleotides not matched to a gene: 11. Germline V CDR1 and CDR2: SNHLY, FYNNEI. The CDR3 sequence is CASSRDRGSGPQETQYF. CDR3 DNA sequence: TGTGCCAGCAGCAGGGACAGGGGGTCCGGACCGCAAGAGACCCAGTACTTC.

V gene TRBV20-1 combines with J gene TRBJ1-2; 9 nucleotides agree with TRBD1. This CDR3 contains 15 residues. CDR1 is DFQATT, CDR2 SNEGSKA, per germline (reference sequence). Trimming cost V 5 bases and J 6 bases; bases outside gene matches: 13. In DNA form, the CDR3 reads TGCAGTGCTCGAAACCTAAGGGACAGGGCCCATGGCTACACCTTC. Translation: CSARNLRDRAHGYTF.

V gene TRBV30 combines with J gene TRBJ1-4; D is unresolved. The V end lost 0 bases, the J end lost 7 bases, and 9 bases lay between the germline ends. The CDR3 has 13 residues. CDR1 is GTSNPN and CDR2 is SVGIG in the germline V gene (reference sequence). The CDR3 DNA reads TGTGCCTGGAGTGTACTAATCGGTGAAAAACTGTTTTTT. Translating gives CAWSVLIGEKLFF.

V is TRBV6-5 and J is TRBJ1-6; D is possibly TRBD1 (5 bases). V gave up 7 bases and J gave up 7 bases, with 11 bases separating them. Germline values: CDR1 MNHEY, CDR2 SVGAGI. CDR3 length: 13 residues. Written as DNA, the CDR3 is TGTGCCAGCAATTATGGGGCAAATTCACCCCTCCACTTT. This sequence encodes CASNYGANSPLHF.